Presented here are 10 T cell receptor beta chains from one specimen sequenced in a study of T cells in Graves' hyperthyroidism and ophthalmopathy. Regions amplified from RNA transcripts were the TCR beta CDR3 regions. The primer set for the first-round RT-PCR of the TCR CDR3 was HTBI. TCRdb fed the multiplex PCR reads into MiXCR, producing one record per CDR3 protein. In the table there are hundreds of thousands of distinct CDR3 sequences, about 15% of which are singletons. Source material: blood. Receptors originate from a woman aged 18-30 years with Graves' hyperthyroidism.

This clonotype was observed at least ten times. The gene calls are TRBV7-8 and TRBJ2-5; 7 nucleotides match TRBD1. The J segment lost 2 bases and the V segment lost 5 bases, leaving 8 bases of the junction unmatched. The germline V gene has CDR1 SGHVS and CDR2 FQNEAQ. This CDR3 is built from 15 residues. The CDR3 region is CASSQSRDSQETQYF. CDR3 in DNA: TGTGCCAGCAGCCAAAGCCGGGACAGTCAAGAGACCCAGTACTTC.

The sample holds a few counts of this clonotype. The gene calls are TRBV10-2 and TRBJ2-5, with D possibly matching TRBD2 (6 bases). The CDR3 contains 12 residues. In germline, CDR1 is WSHSY, CDR2 SAAADI. Trimming left V 7 bases short and J 4 bases short, with 10 bases between. Written as DNA, the CDR3 is TGCGCCAGCATGTTGGGAGGAGAGACCCAGTACTTC. Translation: CASMLGGETQYF.

This clonotype was seen at least ten times. This rearrangement joins TRBV29-1 to TRBJ1-1; 8 bases match TRBD1. From germline, CDR1 is SQVTM and CDR2 ANQGSEA. This CDR3 spans 11 amino acids. The V gene end was trimmed by 5 bases and the J gene end by 5 bases; junction bases not matched to a gene: 1. The CDR3 DNA reads TGCAGCGTTTACAGGGGGACTGAAGCTTTCTTT. Its translation: CSVYRGTEAFF.

The CDR3 nucleotides read TGTGCCAGCAGCCCCGGGACAGGCCCCTACGAGCAGTACTTC. It translates to CASSPGTGPYEQYF. The rearrangement joins TRBV11-2 to TRBJ2-7; 8 bases are shared with TRBD1. V lost 5 bases and J lost 2; bases outside the gene matches: 5. The V gene's germline CDR1 is SGHAT and CDR2 FQNNGV. This CDR3 is built from 14 residues.

This rearrangement joins TRBV19 to TRBJ1-4; D gene uncertain. The ends were cut back, 7 bases at V and 8 bases at J, with 14 bases in the middle. The CDR3 is 13 residues long. Germline V CDR1 and CDR2: LNHDA, SQIVND (reference sequence). The CDR3 DNA sequence: TGTGCCAGTACCACAAACCTGGGGGAAAAACTGTTTTTT. Its translation is CASTTNLGEKLFF.

This clonotype occurred a few times. The CDR3 spells CSAGGLFLTEAFF. DNA of the CDR3: TGCAGTGCTGGGGGACTCTTTTTGACTGAAGCTTTCTTT. The chain uses TRBV20-1 and TRBJ1-1, with D possibly matching TRBD1 (5 bases). V dropped 5 bases and J dropped 5 bases, with 15 bases sitting between them. This CDR3 region has 13 residues. The V gene's germline CDR1 is DFQATT and CDR2 SNEGSKA (reference sequence).

This clonotype came up many times. J is TRBJ1-3 and V is TRBV2; perhaps TRBD1 as D (6 bases). The CDR3 is 14 residues long. V lost 6 bases, J lost 4 bases, and 13 bases lay in between. Germline V CDR1 and CDR2: SNHLY, FYNNEI. For the CDR3, the DNA is TGTGCCAGCAGCCGAGGGGGGAGCGGAAACACCATATATTTT. It is translated as CASSRGGSGNTIYF.

The rearrangement uses TRBV4-1 and TRBJ1-1, with D maybe TRBD1 (6 bases). Germline V gene lookup returns CDR1 MGHRA and CDR2 YSYEKL. The CDR3 has 16 residues. Trimming pared 8 bases from V and 2 bases from J, leaving 21 bases between. CDR3 residues: CASGLTPLTGNTEAFF. The CDR3 DNA sequence: TGCGCCAGCGGCCTAACTCCTTTGACAGGCAACACTGAAGCTTTCTTT.

This clonotype was picked up a small number of times. V and J are TRBV20-1 and TRBJ2-7, with D possibly matching TRBD1 (6 bases). Per the germline V gene, CDR1 is DFQATT and CDR2 is SNEGSKA (reference sequence). The CDR3 length is 12 residues. V lost 1 base, J lost 4 bases, and 8 bases lay in between. CDR3 DNA: TGCAGTGCTAGAGGGGGGCAATACGAGCAGTACTTC. Residues: CSARGGQYEQYF.

This clonotype appeared a few times. The chain recombines TRBV5-4 with TRBJ2-1, with 7 bases fitting TRBD2. This CDR3 is built from 14 residues. Germline V gives CDR1 SGHNT, CDR2 YYREEE (reference sequence). J was trimmed by 5 bases and V by 4 bases; bases with no gene match: 6. CDR3 nucleotides: TGTGCCAGCAGCCGGGGGGTCGACCACAATGAGCAGTTCTTC. Its protein product is CASSRGVDHNEQFF.